The 31 T cell receptor beta chains given below trace back to one sample, sequenced in a study of blood T cell repertoires in COVID-19 (dated by TCRdb to about 2020). Library preparation employed the immunoSEQ multiplex PCR assay. The table comes from immuneACCESS by way of TCRdb, which keeps in-frame sequences with V and J called. Part of the clones is missing from these tables; in studies checked, under half for an unresolved V gene and the rest for unknown reasons. Here the sample has around 64,000 clones; 91% occur a single time. Over 7.5% of the sample comes from the top ten. Material: peripheral blood. Receptor source: a human donor in a cohort sampled during active COVID-19.

The chain carries TRBV6-8 and TRBJ2-7; 10 bases line up with TRBD2. Germline V gives CDR1 MNHGY, CDR2 SAAAGT. Germline trimming cut 2 bases from V and 6 bases from J; bases unmatched to any gene: 7. The CDR3 has 15 residues. CDR3: CASSYRLAGAGEQYF. The CDR3 DNA follows: TGTGCCAGCAGTTACCGGCTAGCGGGAGCAGGCGAGCAGTACTTC.

The chain links TRBV28 to TRBJ2-3; D is perhaps TRBD2 (6 bases). Germline values: CDR1 MDHEN, CDR2 SYDVKM. The length of the CDR3 is 17 residues. With 3 bases removed from V and 0 bases from J, the gap between germline ends came to 16 bases. DNA of the CDR3: TGTGCCAGCAGTTTCTCCCCCCCCGGGACTAGCACAGATACGCAGTATTTT. The encoded protein is CASSFSPPGTSTDTQYF.

V gene TRBV12-5 combines with J gene TRBJ2-5; TRBD1 might be the D (6 bases). This CDR3 contains 15 residues. Germline V gene sequence: CDR1 LGHNT, CDR2 FRNRAP. The V gene lost 0 bases and the J gene lost 2 bases, with 10 bases spanning the gap. CDR3 in DNA: TGTGCTAGTGGTTTGGTAACACAGGGACAAGAGACCCAGTACTTC. It specifies CASGLVTQGQETQYF. The full variable domain, rest sourced from reference TRBV12-5 and TRBJ2-5, is DARVTQTPRHKVTEMGQEVTMRCQPILGHNTVFWYRQTMMQGLELLAYFRNRAPLDDSGMPKDRFSAEMPDATLATLKIQPSEPRDSAVYFCASGLVTQGQETQYFGPGTRLLVL.

This clone was observed a single time. The chain links TRBV27 to TRBJ2-7; D might be TRBD2 (5 bases). Germline assignment: CDR1 MNHEY and CDR2 SMNVEV (reference sequence). V dropped 4 bases and J dropped 0 bases, with 13 bases sitting between them. This CDR3 comprises 15 residues. This CDR3 is CASSSEASFSYEQYF. The CDR3 region has the DNA TGTGCCAGCAGTTCGGAGGCGAGTTTCTCCTACGAGCAGTACTTC.

This chain links TRBV7-9 with TRBJ2-7, with 7 bases lining up with TRBD2. The CDR3 consists of 16 residues. The junction had 12 bases not matched to a gene; V was cut back by 4 bases and J by 3 bases. The V gene's germline CDR1 is SEHNR and CDR2 FQNEAQ (reference sequence). CDR3 nucleotide sequence: TGTGCCAGCAGCTCGACAGTCATAGCGGGCGGCTACGAGCAGTACTTC. It translates to CASSSTVIAGGYEQYF.

V and J are TRBV28 and TRBJ2-1; maybe TRBD1 (5 bases). The CDR3 covers 14 residues. V lost 2 bases, J lost 4 bases, and 9 bases lay in between. The germline V gene encodes CDR1 MDHEN and CDR2 SYDVKM. The CDR3 loop reads CASSLPAGYNEQFF. The DNA of the CDR3 is TGTGCCAGCAGTTTACCGGCAGGGTACAATGAGCAGTTCTTC.

J is TRBJ2-2 and V is TRBV9; 8 positions match TRBD2. The CDR3 consists of 16 residues. V was pared by 0 bases and J by 4 bases, with 5 bases of the junction left unmatched. Germline V gene lookup returns CDR1 SGDLS and CDR2 YYNGEE. CDR3 DNA: TGTGCCAGCAGCGTAGGCCTAGCGGGTTTCACCGGGGAGCTGTTTTTT. Its protein is CASSVGLAGFTGELFF. The complete variable domain, with remaining parts taken from reference TRBV9 and TRBJ2-2, reads DSGVTQTPKHLITATGQRVTLRCSPRSGDLSVYWYQQSLDQGLQFLIQYYNGEERAKGNILERFSAQQFPDLHSELNLSSLELGDSALYFCASSVGLAGFTGELFFGEGSRLTVL.

The rearrangement links TRBV4-1 to TRBJ2-2, with D perhaps matching TRBD2 (6 bases). Between the trimmed V and J ends, which lost 0 bases and 3 bases, there was a span of 14 bases. Germline V gene data show CDR1 as MGHRA and CDR2 as YSYEKL. This CDR3 has 17 amino acids. The CDR3 DNA reads TGCGCCAGCAGCCAAGAAGGAGGGGTCTCCGACACCGGGGAGCTGTTTTTT. Encoded protein: CASSQEGGVSDTGELFF.

The rearrangement uses TRBV2 and TRBJ2-7; weak D call: TRBD2 (6 bases). Germline assignment: CDR1 SNHLY and CDR2 FYNNEI. The V end was cut by 6 bases, the J end by 5 bases, with 23 bases between. The CDR3 length is 16 residues. This CDR3 reads CASSLRPGALQHEQYF. CDR3 coding DNA: TGTGCCAGCAGCCTCCGCCCGGGAGCGCTCCAACACGAGCAGTACTTC.

This chain uses TRBV19 with TRBJ2-1; 10 bases are shared with TRBD2. The CDR3 is 14 residues long. The germline V gene encodes CDR1 LNHDA and CDR2 SQIVND (reference sequence). V was pared by 5 bases and J by 6 bases, with 4 bases of the junction left unmatched. Here the CDR3 reads CASSLRTSGNEQFF. CDR3 sequence (DNA): TGTGCCAGTAGTCTCCGGACTAGCGGCAATGAGCAGTTCTTC.

The chain links TRBV7-9 to TRBJ1-1; 9 bases map to TRBD1. The CDR3 totals 15 residues. V lost 3 bases to trimming and J lost 0 bases; unmatched junction nucleotides: 2. Germline CDR1 reads SEHNR; CDR2 reads FQNEAQ (reference sequence). CDR3 sequence: CASSLDRGMNTEAFF. In nucleotides, the CDR3 is TGTGCCAGCAGCTTGGACAGGGGAATGAACACTGAAGCTTTCTTT.

This chain links TRBV9 with TRBJ2-7; 7 bases line up with TRBD1. The CDR3 extends over 14 amino acids. Germline V gene lookup returns CDR1 SGDLS and CDR2 YYNGEE. The V gene end was trimmed by 0 bases and the J gene end by 6 bases; junction bases not matched to a gene: 6. The CDR3 loop is CASSVGWAGGEQYF. DNA of the CDR3: TGTGCCAGCAGCGTAGGCTGGGCAGGGGGCGAGCAGTACTTC. The complete variable domain, with remaining parts taken from reference TRBV9 and TRBJ2-7, reads DSGVTQTPKHLITATGQRVTLRCSPRSGDLSVYWYQQSLDQGLQFLIQYYNGEERAKGNILERFSAQQFPDLHSELNLSSLELGDSALYFCASSVGWAGGEQYFGPGTRLTVT.

V usage is TRBV4-1 and J usage is TRBJ2-5; D unresolved. This CDR3 comprises 16 residues. Looked up from germline, CDR1 is MGHRA and CDR2 is YSYEKL. Trimming stripped 0 bases from V and 2 bases from J, with 13 bases between. CDR3 amino acids: CASSQDLWSQQETQYF. The CDR3, as DNA: TGCGCCAGCAGCCAAGATCTCTGGTCACAGCAAGAGACCCAGTACTTC.

This clone was found once. The V and J genes are TRBV7-2 and TRBJ1-5; no clear D gene. CDR1 is SGHTA, CDR2 FQGNSA, per germline. V lost 1 base, J lost 5 bases, and 9 bases lay in between. This CDR3 has 14 residues. The CDR3 sequence is CASSLDSNYQPQHF. The CDR3 nucleotides are TGTGCCAGCAGCTTAGACAGCAACTATCAGCCCCAGCATTTT.

With respect to this clone: Other DNA sequences in the same sample also yield this CDR3. The V and J genes are TRBV9 and TRBJ2-3; unclear D gene. Germline values: CDR1 SGDLS, CDR2 YYNGEE. Trimming stripped 2 bases from V and 0 bases from J, with 7 bases between. This CDR3 is 14 amino acids long. The CDR3 sequence is CASSVSSSTDTQYF. The DNA of the CDR3 is TGTGCCAGCAGCGTTAGTTCTAGCACAGATACGCAGTATTTT.

The V call is TRBV6-5, the J call TRBJ1-3; D ambiguous. The germline V gene encodes CDR1 MNHEY and CDR2 SVGAGI. V lost 7 bases and J 0 bases, leaving 10 bases between the germline ends. This CDR3 has 14 residues. CDR3 region: CASTAGLSGNTIYF. For the CDR3, the DNA is TGTGCCAGCACCGCCGGTCTCTCTGGAAACACCATATATTTT.

This sequence joins TRBV6-5 and TRBJ2-2; 7 bases fit TRBD1. The V segment lost 5 bases and the J segment 3 bases; nucleotides outside the gene matches: 6. The germline CDR1 and CDR2 sequences are MNHEY and SVGAGI. This CDR3 is 15 amino acids long. CDR3 DNA: TGTGCCAGCAGTACCCGACAGGGTGACACCGGGGAGCTGTTTTTT. Amino acid sequence: CASSTRQGDTGELFF.

The chain joins TRBV11-2 to TRBJ2-1; D ambiguous. Germline assignment: CDR1 SGHAT and CDR2 FQNNGV. Trimming shortened V by 1 base and J by 8 bases, and 9 bases separated the two germline ends. The CDR3 is 13 amino acids. CDR3 residues: CASSLVGWDEQFF. DNA for the CDR3: TGTGCCAGCAGCTTAGTGGGCTGGGATGAGCAGTTCTTC.

V and J are TRBV6-5 and TRBJ1-2; perhaps TRBD1 as D (6 bases). CDR1 and CDR2 from the germline V gene are MNHEY and SVGAGI. Trimming stripped 7 bases from V and 0 bases from J, with 15 bases between. The CDR3 extends over 15 amino acids. CDR3 in amino acids: CASTDRRQANYGYTF. CDR3 nucleotide sequence: TGTGCCAGCACCGATAGGAGACAGGCTAACTATGGCTACACCTTC.

This rearrangement joins TRBV19 to TRBJ1-2; the match to TRBD1 covers 8 bases. Germline CDR1 LNHDA, CDR2 SQIVND (reference sequence). The CDR3 runs to 13 residues. V shed 1 base, J shed 7 bases, and the junction held 2 bases outside the gene matches. For the CDR3, the DNA is TGTGCCAGTAGTATAGGACAGGGGTCTGGCTACACCTTC. It yields the protein CASSIGQGSGYTF.

The CDR3 region has the DNA TGTGCCAGCAGCCCTCTAGCGGGGAAACACCAAGAGACCCAGTACTTC. Translated: CASSPLAGKHQETQYF. J is TRBJ2-5 and V is TRBV6-2 or TRBV6-3; 9 bases match TRBD2. This CDR3 is 16 amino acids long. Germline V gene lookup returns CDR1 MNHEY and CDR2 SVGEGT. J was trimmed by 0 bases and V by 6 bases; bases with no gene match: 8.

Only a few counts were recorded for this clone. The chain uses TRBV3-1 (or the pseudogene TRBV3-2) and TRBJ1-2; D ambiguous. V was clipped by 2 bases and J by 3 bases, with 10 bases between them. Per the germline V gene, CDR1 is LGHDT and CDR2 is YNNKEL (reference sequence). CDR3 size: 14 residues. CDR3 residues: CASSQFRGHYGYTF. In nucleotides, the CDR3 is TGTGCCAGCAGCCAATTTAGAGGGCACTATGGCTACACCTTC.

The chain combines TRBV5-1 with TRBJ2-7, with D uncertain. The CDR3 runs to 15 residues. Germline assignment: CDR1 SGHRS and CDR2 YFSETQ. Trimming pared 0 bases from V and 0 bases from J, leaving 10 bases between. The CDR3 coding sequence is TGCGCCAGCAGCTTGGAACAGACCTTCTCCTACGAGCAGTACTTC. It encodes CASSLEQTFSYEQYF.

The V call is TRBV11-2, the J call TRBJ1-1; 7 nucleotides align to TRBD1. J was trimmed by 3 bases and V by 4 bases; bases with no gene match: 11. The CDR3 is 16 residues long. Germline V gene sequence: CDR1 SGHAT, CDR2 FQNNGV. The CDR3 DNA sequence: TGTGCCAGCAGCTGGGGGAGCTTCGGGACAGACACTGAAGCTTTCTTT. Translating gives CASSWGSFGTDTEAFF.

This clone was recorded once. The gene calls are TRBV12-2 and TRBJ2-2; the table's D gene call, TRBD1, was not cross checked with the DNA. TRBV12-2 corresponds to a pseudogene. The CDR3 loop spans 14 amino acids. The CDR3 sequence: CAKRGQGHTGELFF. CDR3 nucleotide sequence: TGTGCAAAACGGGGACAGGGTCACACCGGGGAGCTGTTTTTT.

This chain links TRBV10-1 with TRBJ2-3; D remains unclear. V was clipped by 2 bases and J by 5 bases, with 8 bases between them. Germline assignment: CDR1 WNHNN and CDR2 SYGVQD (reference sequence). The CDR3 length is 13 residues. The CDR3 bases are TGCGCCAGCAGTGAGGAGTTGTTAGATACGCAGTATTTT. This gives the protein CASSEELLDTQYF.

V gene TRBV21-1 combines with J gene TRBJ1-5. TRBV21-1 is an annotated pseudogene. The CDR3 spans 18 residues. CDR3 in amino acids: CASSDLGSTNYRGQPQHF. The CDR3 coding sequence is TGTGCCAGCTCGGATCTCGGCAGTACGAACTATCGAGGGCAGCCCCAGCATTTT.

This sequence joins TRBV25-1 and TRBJ2-2, with D tentatively TRBD2 (6 bases). The CDR3 contains 14 residues. V lost 3 bases, J lost 3 bases, and 8 bases lay in between. CDR1 and CDR2 (germline): MGHDK, SYGVNS. The DNA of the CDR3 is TGTGCCAGCAGTGACGGGACTTACACCGGGGAGCTGTTTTTT. This gives the protein CASSDGTYTGELFF.

Only one count was recorded for this clone. V is TRBV28 and J is TRBJ1-2; 8 bases map to TRBD1. This CDR3 comprises 16 residues. Trimming removed 2 bases from V and 4 bases from J; junction bases left unmatched: 9. From germline, CDR1 is MDHEN and CDR2 SYDVKM. The CDR3 spells CASSLGQGFGPYGYTF. CDR3 coding DNA: TGTGCCAGCAGTTTAGGACAGGGTTTCGGTCCCTATGGCTACACCTTC.

The chain combines TRBV28 with TRBJ1-4; 8 bases align to TRBD1. CDR3 length equals 15 residues. Germline values: CDR1 MDHEN, CDR2 SYDVKM. The V gene end was trimmed by 5 bases and the J gene end by 7 bases; junction bases not matched to a gene: 9. The CDR3 reads CASSPAGGAGEKLFF. CDR3 nucleotides: TGTGCCAGCAGTCCTGCAGGGGGCGCGGGTGAAAAACTGTTTTTT.

The V call is TRBV24-1, the J call TRBJ2-3; maybe TRBD1 (5 bases). The CDR3 covers 14 residues. CDR1 and CDR2 (germline): KGHDR, SFDVKD. V gave up 6 bases and J gave up 3 bases, with 12 bases separating them. The CDR3 DNA sequence: TGTGCCACCAGTACCACAGGAGCTACAGATACGCAGTATTTT. Translation: CATSTTGATDTQYF.